This record covers a single T cell receptor (beta chain). Its cognate antigen is unknown. PCR involved 60 Vbeta and 13 Jbeta primers. Method: immunoSEQ multiplex PCR; TCRdb's copy keeps in-frame clones and lacks some. Among about 150,000 clones listed, approximately 80% were seen once. CDR3 length: 15 residues. V gave up 2 bases and J gave up 6 bases; unmatched junction bases: 6. Germline CDR1 reads SNHLY; CDR2 reads FYNNEI. This sample is drawn from a study of cytomegalovirus exposure and HLA in healthy donors. General study results and limits: Analyzed later, most CMV-associated TCR beta chains appeared HLA-restricted. The authors later found TCR association rates varying by HLA locus, with DRB1 most and HLA-C fewest.

The donors gave bone marrow, and they were healthy. Sequencing was carried out using PBMCs. This sequence joins TRBV2 and TRBJ2-1; 8 bases are a match to TRBD1. The receptor comes from a woman aged 50 to 60 in good health and CMV-seropositive. The CDR3 sequence is CASSEYQGAGNEQFF. The CDR3 DNA is TGTGCCAGCAGTGAATACCAGGGGGCAGGCAATGAGCAGTTCTTC.